Below, 12 T cell receptor beta chains from the same sample are listed, as sequenced in a study of spatial heterogeneity in lung cancer. TCRdb recomputed calls from the 5' RACE reads with MiXCR, one row per CDR3 protein. The sample holds tens of thousands of distinct CDR3 sequences, over 9.5% seen once. Time point here: sample taken at primary tumor resection. Without sorting, whole RNA was sequenced from tumor, nontumor lung or frozen PBMC. The material sequenced was PBMCs, taken at surgery. Receptors were obtained from a male donor with early-stage non-small cell lung cancer.

This sequence joins TRBV5-1 and TRBJ2-3; D uncertain. Germline-derived CDR1 and CDR2 are SGHRS and YFSETQ. CDR3 length equals 15 residues. Between the trimmed V and J ends, which lost 2 bases and 2 bases, there was a span of 12 bases. CDR3 region: CASSFQQSDTDTQYF. The CDR3 bases are TGCGCCAGCAGCTTCCAACAGTCTGACACAGATACGCAGTATTTT.

V is TRBV6-6 and J is TRBJ2-7; D not resolved. V was trimmed by 2 bases and J by 3 bases, leaving 8 bases between them. The CDR3 runs 13 residues. Germline CDR1 and CDR2: MNHNY and SVGAGI (reference sequence). The CDR3 loop reads CASSYGDLYEQYF. The CDR3 DNA reads as TGTGCCAGCAGTTACGGGGATCTCTACGAGCAGTACTTC.

The chain uses TRBV11-2 and TRBJ2-1, with D possibly matching TRBD2 (5 bases). Trimming took 0 bases from V and 5 from J, leaving 11 bases between them. The CDR3 contains 15 residues. The V gene's germline CDR1 is SGHAT and CDR2 FQNNGV. The chain's CDR3 is CASSLDQRTDNEQFF. CDR3 coding DNA: TGTGCCAGCAGCTTAGATCAGAGGACTGACAATGAGCAGTTCTTC.

This clonotype was seen ten or more times. The chain links TRBV6-1 to TRBJ1-2, with D unresolved. The ends were cut back, 0 bases at V and 3 bases at J, with 8 bases in the middle. Germline CDR1 and CDR2: MNHNS and SASEGT. This CDR3 region has 14 residues. This CDR3 is CASSEAGRHYGYTF. The CDR3 DNA reads TGTGCCAGCAGTGAAGCCGGCAGACACTATGGCTACACCTTC.

This clonotype was detected a few times. V gene TRBV20-1 combines with J gene TRBJ1-5, with D maybe TRBD1 (5 bases). Germline CDR1 is DFQATT and CDR2 is SNEGSKA (reference sequence). Deletions cut 5 bases from V and 6 bases from J, with 14 bases between. This CDR3 comprises 13 residues. This chain's CDR3 is CSAQGVSGQPQHF. DNA of the CDR3: TGCAGTGCTCAGGGTGTAAGCGGTCAGCCCCAGCATTTT.

This clonotype showed up just a few times. J is TRBJ2-7 and V is TRBV5-6, with D hard to call. Trimming shortened V by 5 bases and J by 1 base, and 10 bases separated the two germline ends. Germline V lookup: CDR1 SGHDT, CDR2 YYEEEE. This CDR3 has 13 residues. The chain's CDR3 is CASRFRDSYEQYF. The CDR3 nucleotides are TGTGCCAGCAGATTTAGAGATTCCTACGAGCAGTACTTC.

The chain uses TRBV29-1 and TRBJ2-4; the D is unclear. The germline CDR1 and CDR2 sequences are SQVTM and ANQGSEA. The V gene lost 6 bases and the J gene lost 2 bases, with 11 bases spanning the gap. This CDR3 is 13 amino acids long. CDR3 coding DNA: TGCAGCGTGGAGTCGGGTCCCAAAAACATTCAGTACTTC. Translated: CSVESGPKNIQYF.

This clonotype has a handful of counts. This rearrangement joins TRBV10-2 to TRBJ2-7; 10 bases align to TRBD1. Germline V CDR1 and CDR2: WSHSY, SAAADI. CDR3 length: 14 amino acids. The ends lost 6 bases at V and 4 bases at J; junction bases unmatched: 6. The CDR3 sequence: CASRPGQGGYEQYF. CDR3 DNA: TGCGCCAGCAGACCTGGACAGGGGGGTTACGAGCAGTACTTC.

The rearrangement joins TRBV5-4 to TRBJ2-3; D is undetermined. V lost 4 bases and J 1 base, leaving 13 bases between the germline ends. The germline CDR1 and CDR2 sequences are SGHNT and YYREEE (reference sequence). The CDR3 has 15 amino acids. Here the CDR3 reads CASSRSQGGTDTQYF. The CDR3 DNA reads as TGTGCCAGCAGCCGGTCCCAAGGAGGCACAGATACGCAGTATTTT.

This clonotype was seen repeatedly, ten times or more. The rearrangement joins TRBV29-1 to TRBJ1-1; D perhaps matches TRBD1 (5 bases). The CDR3 has 15 residues. Germline CDR1 is SQVTM and CDR2 is ANQGSEA. Trimming took 6 bases from V and 5 from J, leaving 22 bases between them. CDR3 nucleotides: TGCAGCGTCCTTCATTTTGGGACCGGACGGACTGAAGCTTTCTTT. It translates to CSVLHFGTGRTEAFF.

This clonotype was counted between two and nine times. V and J are TRBV5-1 and TRBJ2-1; 12 bases agree with TRBD2. The trim removed 4 bases at V and 4 bases at J, leaving 6 bases unmatched. Germline V gene sequence: CDR1 SGHRS, CDR2 YFSETQ. The CDR3 is made up of 16 amino acids. CDR3 loop: CASSEWGLAGYNEQFF. The CDR3 DNA is TGCGCCAGCAGCGAGTGGGGACTAGCGGGTTACAATGAGCAGTTCTTC.

The V and J genes are TRBV7-2 and TRBJ1-3; the match to TRBD1 covers 7 bases. CDR1 is SGHTA and CDR2 is FQGNSA in the germline V gene. Trimming removed 4 bases from V and 3 bases from J; junction bases left unmatched: 3. The CDR3 consists of 14 residues. The CDR3 nucleotides read TGTGCCAGCAGCTCGGGGACAGTTGGAAACACCATATATTTT. It yields the protein CASSSGTVGNTIYF.